This entry lists 13 T cell receptor beta chains sequenced from one sample in a study of T cell clonality in common variable immunodeficiency. The data were produced by immunoSEQ multiplex PCR, yet TCRdb's version contains in-frame clones alone and is incomplete. The sample is made up of approximately 34,000 clones, none counted only once. The sequenced material came from peripheral blood mononuclear cells. Receptor source: a person aged 18-69 years in good health.

This clone was detected ten times or more. The sequenced fragment ends 3 residues before the CDR3 boundary, so the rest is inferred from the germline J gene. The V and J genes are TRBV5-1 and TRBJ1-1; perhaps TRBD1 as D (5 bases). CDR3 length: 14 amino acids. Germline CDR1 and CDR2: SGHRS and YFSETQ. CDR3 amino acids: CASSLGTGQRWAFF. The DNA read from the CDR3 is TGCGCCAGCAGCTTGGGAACAGGTCAAAGGTGG.

Ten or more counts support this clone. The read terminates 3 residues ahead of where the CDR3 ends, so the germline J gene completes it. The rearrangement uses TRBV20-1 and TRBJ2-3, with D maybe TRBD1 (6 bases). CDR3 length equals 15 residues. The germline CDR1 and CDR2 sequences are DFQATT and SNEGSKA (reference sequence). Trimming took off 1 base at V and 4 bases at J, with 15 bases between the two ends. Incomplete CDR3 DNA: TGCAGTGCTAGAGTGACCTGGCCAGGGGCAGATACG. Its protein product is CSARVTWPGADT. The full CDR3 sequence reads CSARVTWPGADTQYF.

This clone was detected many times. The junction does not match germline at one end; this may be a read error. The read falls 3 residues short of the CDR3 end, and the missing part is taken from the germline J gene. The chain combines TRBV4-2 with TRBJ1-1; tentatively, D is TRBD1 (6 bases). The CDR3 has 15 amino acids. CDR1 LGHNA and CDR2 YNFKEQ come from the germline V gene. The CDR3 spells CASSQDRREGTEAFF. The CDR3 DNA, read in part, is TGCGCCAGCAGCCAAGACAGGCGGGAGGGCACTGAA.

This clone was seen many times. The read finishes 3 residues shy of the CDR3 end, and the germline J gene is used to complete it. This sequence joins TRBV7-2 and TRBJ2-7, with TRBD2 identical over 8 bases. With V trimmed by 4 bases and J by 1 base, 6 bases remained unmatched. The germline gives CDR1 SGHTA, CDR2 FQGNSA. The CDR3 is made up of 15 amino acids. The sequenced part of the CDR3 DNA is TGTGCCAGCAGCTATCGGGGGGGGCCTTCCTACGAG. Translated, it gives CASSYRGGPSYE. The whole CDR3 is CASSYRGGPSYEQYF.

With respect to this clone: A far more abundant clone sits one base away, making this likely a read error. The read ends 3 residues before the CDR3 terminus; that terminus is restored from the germline J gene. The chain recombines TRBV6-2 or TRBV6-3 with TRBJ1-2; 8 nucleotides agree with TRBD1. CDR3 length equals 17 residues. The germline CDR1 and CDR2 sequences are MNHEY and SVGEGT. Trimming removed 7 bases from V and 6 bases from J; junction bases left unmatched: 19. The sequenced part of the CDR3 DNA is TGTGCCAGCACCTCGGCGCCGGGACAGGCCACCTACCATGGC. Protein: CASTSAPGQATYHG. The CDR3, in full, reads CASTSAPGQATYHGYTF.

This clone was picked up many times. Read coverage stops 3 residues before the CDR3 terminus; the germline J gene supplies the remainder. The chain couples TRBV6-2 or TRBV6-3 to TRBJ1-2, with D possibly TRBD1 on 5 matching bases. The CDR3 runs 16 residues. Germline CDR1 reads MNHEY; CDR2 reads SVGEGT. This CDR3 is CASSYSISRGRYGYTF. The sequenced CDR3 bases are TGTGCCAGCAGTTACTCGATCTCGCGGGGCAGATACGGC.

This clone has a count of ten or more. From the germline J gene comes the end of the CDR3, since the read stops 3 residues before it. The chain recombines TRBV6-1 with TRBJ2-1, with D possibly TRBD2 on 5 matching bases. Trimming removed 2 bases at V and 6 bases at J, with 14 bases between. This CDR3 is 15 amino acids long. Germline loops: CDR1 MNHNS, CDR2 SASEGT. The CDR3 sequence: CASSELGVAPNEQFF. CDR3 DNA, as far as it was read: TGTGCCAGCAGTGAACTCGGGGTAGCGCCCAATGAG.

In the case of this clone: The DNA ends 3 residues before the CDR3 does, and the rest of the CDR3 is filled in from the germline J gene. This chain links TRBV11-2 with TRBJ2-7; D is uncertain. V was trimmed by 0 bases and J by 4 bases, leaving 10 bases between them. The CDR3 length is 14 residues. Germline loops: CDR1 SGHAT, CDR2 FQNNGV. This CDR3 reads CASSLEASIYEQYF. Incomplete CDR3 DNA: TGTGCCAGCAGCTTAGAAGCTAGTATATACGAG. The full variable domain, completed using reference TRBV11-2 and TRBJ2-7, is EAGVAQSPRYKIIEKRQSVAFWCNPISGHATLYWYQQILGQGPKLLIQFQNNGVVDDSQLPKDRFSAERLKGVDSTLKIQPAKLEDSAVYLCASSLEASIYEQYFGPGTRLTVT.

This clone came up many times. The missing CDR3 end, 3 residues past where the read stops, is filled in from the germline J gene. This chain connects TRBV20-1 to TRBJ2-3, with 11 bases fitting TRBD2. The CDR3 consists of 14 residues. Germline V gives CDR1 DFQATT, CDR2 SNEGSKA (reference sequence). CDR3 residues: CSATYVLAGAAQYF. The CDR3 DNA, read in part, is TGCAGTGCCACGTACGTACTAGCGGGAGCTGCG.

This clone was detected ten times or more. Read coverage stops 3 residues before the CDR3 terminus; the germline J gene supplies the remainder. V is TRBV5-1 and J is TRBJ2-5, with 7 bases fitting TRBD2. The J segment lost 3 bases and the V segment lost 0 bases, leaving 2 bases of the junction unmatched. Germline V lookup: CDR1 SGHRS, CDR2 YFSETQ. The CDR3 spans 14 residues. The sequenced CDR3 bases are TGCGCCAGCAGCTTGGCCAGCGGGGAAGAGACC. Amino acids: CASSLASGEET. The entire CDR3 protein reads CASSLASGEETQYF.

This clone was counted ten times or more. The read halts 3 residues ahead of the CDR3 end, with the missing end drawn from the germline J gene. The J gene is TRBJ2-1, the V gene TRBV4-1; TRBD1 aligns across 9 bases. Germline V lookup: CDR1 MGHRA, CDR2 YSYEKL. The CDR3 loop spans 14 amino acids. V shed 2 bases, J shed 9 bases, and the junction held 5 bases outside the gene matches. The CDR3 spells CASSQTGQGIEQFF. The sequenced part of the CDR3 DNA is TGCGCCAGCAGCCAAACCGGACAGGGGATTGAG.

This clone was seen at least ten times. The CDR3 end lies 3 residues beyond the end of the read and is filled in from the germline J gene. The same CDR3 can be traced to other DNA sequences in this sample. The J gene is TRBJ2-5, the V gene TRBV5-6; D not resolved. The CDR3 loop spans 14 amino acids. Germline values: CDR1 SGHDT, CDR2 YYEEEE. Deletions cut 0 bases from V and 1 base from J, with 7 bases between. The chain's CDR3 is CASSLVQAQETQYF. Partial CDR3 DNA: TGTGCCAGCAGCTTGGTCCAGGCCCAAGAGACC.

This clone was found many times. The read stops 3 residues short of the end of the CDR3; the missing end is completed from the germline J gene. This chain links TRBV4-1 with TRBJ2-3; D gene uncertain. Germline V lookup: CDR1 MGHRA, CDR2 YSYEKL. The CDR3 is 17 amino acids. V was clipped by 1 base and J by 2 bases, with 16 bases between them. CDR3 in amino acids: CASSQVSKSLNTDTQYF. CDR3 DNA, as far as it was read: TGCGCCAGCAGCCAAGTCTCTAAATCGTTAAACACAGATACG.